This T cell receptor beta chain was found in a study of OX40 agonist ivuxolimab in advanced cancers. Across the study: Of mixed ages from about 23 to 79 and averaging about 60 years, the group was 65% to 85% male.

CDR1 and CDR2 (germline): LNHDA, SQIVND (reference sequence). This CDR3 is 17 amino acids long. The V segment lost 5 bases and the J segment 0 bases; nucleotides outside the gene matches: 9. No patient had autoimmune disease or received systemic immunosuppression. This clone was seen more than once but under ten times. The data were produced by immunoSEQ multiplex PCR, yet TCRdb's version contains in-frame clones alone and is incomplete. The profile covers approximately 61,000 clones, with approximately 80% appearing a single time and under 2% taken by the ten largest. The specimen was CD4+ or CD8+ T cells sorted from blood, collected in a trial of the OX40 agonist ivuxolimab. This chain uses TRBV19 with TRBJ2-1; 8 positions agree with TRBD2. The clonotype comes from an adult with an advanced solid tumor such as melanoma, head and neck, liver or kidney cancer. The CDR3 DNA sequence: TGTGCCAGTAGTTATGTAGCGGGGCCAAGCTCCTACAATGAGCAGTTCTTC. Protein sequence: CASSYVAGPSSYNEQFF.